The entry below describes one T cell receptor (beta chain). This sample is part of a study of regulatory T cells in long-lasting Graves disease. The CDR3 runs to 13 residues. From germline, CDR1 is GTSNPN and CDR2 SVGIG (reference sequence). V was shortened by 5 bases and J by 3 bases, with 11 bases between the two germline ends. Indicated time point: persistent/refractory GD, antithyroid drugs over 5 years with positive TRAb. From PBMCs, RNA was extracted and then used to make the TCR library. Arm-PCR of CDR3 regions and iRepertoire HTBI primers were the basis on which TCR beta libraries were built. TCRdb used MiXCR to reprocess the multiplex PCR reads, holding one entry per CDR3 protein. Among 400,000 to 450,000 distinct CDR3 sequences listed, roughly a quarter were seen once.

The chain recombines TRBV30 with TRBJ1-5, with D maybe TRBD1 (6 bases). The material was peripheral blood mononuclear cells (PBMCs), obtained when the disease was refractory, from a patient treated with antithyroid drugs. The sequence derives from a female donor with Graves disease. CDR3 in amino acids: CAWGTTYNQPQHF. The CDR3 region has the DNA TGTGCCTGGGGGACAACCTACAATCAGCCCCAGCATTTT.